The 8 T cell receptor beta chains below were found in one sample sequenced in a study of shared clonotypes between healthy human individuals. Libraries were prepared by immunoSEQ multiplex PCR; TCRdb keeps only in-frame clonotypes and omits some of them. The sample has about 2.5 million clones; 92% are singletons. Input material: naive CD4+ T cells from PBMCs. Subset of the sample: CD45RA+ positively selected. The receptors were gathered from a man aged 18 to 35 in good health. Some clones in this sample may be carry-over from other donors' samples.

The chain joins TRBV27 to TRBJ2-7; 7 bases align to TRBD1. Germline assignment: CDR1 MNHEY and CDR2 SMNVEV (reference sequence). V was pared by 4 bases and J by 4 bases, with 13 bases of the junction left unmatched. The length of the CDR3 is 16 residues. The DNA for the CDR3 is TGTGCCAGCAGTTCCCGCAGACAGGGTGGTGTGTACGAGCAGTACTTC. Protein sequence: CASSSRRQGGVYEQYF.

The chain uses TRBV2 and TRBJ1-5; D uncertain. The V end was cut by 8 bases, the J end by 0 bases, with 14 bases between. The V gene's germline CDR1 is SNHLY and CDR2 FYNNEI. CDR3 size: 15 residues. As DNA, the CDR3 is TGTGCCAGCGGTCTGTCAGACTATAGCAATCAGCCCCAGCATTTT. It specifies CASGLSDYSNQPQHF.

The J gene is TRBJ1-2, the V gene TRBV29-1, with D perhaps TRBD1 (6 bases). Germline CDR1 is SQVTM and CDR2 is ANQGSEA. Trimming pared 5 bases from V and 8 bases from J, leaving 15 bases between. This CDR3 comprises 12 residues. CDR3 region: CSVSLGGRGYTF. CDR3 DNA sequence: TGCAGCGTTTCCCTAGGGGGAAGAGGCTACACCTTC.

This clone was counted once. The chain combines TRBV19 with TRBJ2-2; D gene ambiguous. The germline V gene has CDR1 LNHDA and CDR2 SQIVND (reference sequence). With 7 bases removed from V and 5 bases from J, the gap between germline ends came to 11 bases. The CDR3 contains 13 residues. CDR3: CASTAIKTGELFF. CDR3 DNA sequence: TGTGCCAGTACCGCCATTAAGACCGGGGAGCTGTTTTTT.

The CDR3 DNA is TGTGCCATCAGTGAGTCTATTGACCGATCGGGAGCTTTCTTT. This encodes CAISESIDRSGAFF. The gene calls are TRBV10-3 and TRBJ1-1; D call uncertain. The CDR3 loop spans 14 amino acids. Germline CDR1 ENHRY, CDR2 SYGVKD. The V end lost 0 bases, the J end lost 10 bases, and 15 bases lay between the germline ends.

The gene calls are TRBV5-4 and TRBJ2-7; 9 bases agree with TRBD1. The CDR3 extends over 16 amino acids. V lost 0 bases to trimming and J lost 3 bases; unmatched junction nucleotides: 7. Looked up from germline, CDR1 is SGHNT and CDR2 is YYREEE (reference sequence). The CDR3 reads CASSLARGTGIYEQYF. CDR3 nucleotide sequence: TGTGCCAGCAGCTTGGCCAGGGGGACAGGGATCTACGAGCAGTACTTC.

The rearrangement links TRBV28 to TRBJ2-7, with a tentative D call TRBD1 (5 bases). Germline V gene lookup returns CDR1 MDHEN and CDR2 SYDVKM. V was clipped by 2 bases and J by 9 bases, with 11 bases between them. This CDR3 spans 12 amino acids. CDR3 DNA: TGTGCCAGCAGTTTACCAACAGGCGTGCAGTACTTC. Translation gives CASSLPTGVQYF.

The chain is built from TRBV28 and TRBJ1-1, with D perhaps matching TRBD1 (6 bases). The CDR3 runs to 12 residues. Germline V gene data show CDR1 as MDHEN and CDR2 as SYDVKM. The V end lost 10 bases, the J end lost 3 bases, and 12 bases lay between the germline ends. The CDR3 region is CATSYRDTEAFF. CDR3 DNA sequence: TGTGCCACTTCTTACAGGGACACTGAAGCTTTCTTT.